This T cell receptor (beta chain) was recovered during a study of blood T cell repertoires in COVID-19. The CDR3 is 15 amino acids. CDR1 and CDR2 (germline): SGDLS, YYNGEE. The V segment lost 2 bases and the J segment 6 bases; nucleotides outside the gene matches: 10. Membership in each cohort depended on participant-reported clinical history. Original processing methods: Amplification with reference gene primers provided the estimates of nucleated cell counts. Generated by immunoSEQ multiplex PCR, the TCRdb table keeps only in-frame clones and is missing some. Clone size and V and J calls were adopted from that table, with D and trimming inferred from the DNA. The repertoire includes 210,000 or so clones, about 84% of them detected once, and 6.5% to 8.5% sits in the top ten.

Sequenced sample: PBMCs or T cells enriched from blood (not recorded which). The chain has TRBV9 and TRBJ1-2; 7 nucleotides agree with TRBD1. The TCR was taken from a woman between 35 and 50 years old with acute COVID-19. DNA of the CDR3: TGTGCCAGCAGCGTCGGAGCAGGGGGAGCAAATGGCTACACCTTC. It translates to CASSVGAGGANGYTF.